Sequencing of this T cell receptor (beta chain) was carried out in a study of blood T cells in healthy people across ages (dated by TCRdb to between 2015 and 2016). General notes on the study: In model experiments, template switching captured roughly one uniquely barcoded TCR beta cDNA molecule for every two T cells. Using deep sequencing normalized with unique cDNA molecular identifiers, the study measured how TCR beta repertoire diversity changes with age. The donors were divided into four age groups: young (average around 17 years), middle-aged (about 40), aged (about 60) and long-lived (82). To avoid experimental bias, donors of different ages were randomly spread across the sequencing lanes. Two additional independent replicas of 1 million unique cDNA reads from the same blood draw were analyzed for two donors (one aged 18 to 29 and one aged 80 or older). The research as a whole found: The long-lived group showed more naive CD4+ T cells, fewer expanded clones and increased TCR diversity than the aged group, suggesting age selection. Since profiling was done on bulk unsorted PBMCs, naive and antigen-experienced compartments could not be conclusively compared. As age increased, observed TCR beta diversity per million T cells dropped in a roughly linear way, and a significant reduction was already evident by age roughly 36. Estimates of total diversity based on one million sequenced T cells were regarded as lower bounds and as underestimates. Because donor CMV infection status was unknown, age-related changes in expanded clonotypes were potentially confounded. Observed TCR beta diversity correlated strongly with the percentage of naive T cells measured by flow cytometry.

Library prep was done by 5' RACE. For sequencing, an Illumina HiSeq 2500 was employed. A second PCR of roughly 7 to 12 cycles was performed with a sample-barcoded 5' primer and a J-beta primer mix. A template-switch 5' adaptor carrying 12 random nucleotides introduced a unique molecular identifier onto each TCR beta cDNA molecule. Each sample yielded at least 2.5 million CDR3-containing paired-end reads. First-strand cDNA synthesis was performed from all RNA using the Mint cDNA synthesis kit, with priming by a TRBC-specific oligonucleotide. All cDNA was treated with uracil-DNA glycosylase and then went through a first 18-cycle PCR with the universal primers M1SS and BC2_uni_R. On the study's bioinformatics: Each sample was normalized by randomly selecting 1 million high-quality reads, each carrying a distinct molecular identifier. Reads sharing molecular identifiers were discarded rather than binned into consensus sequences. CDR3 identification, clonotype clustering and error correction used MiTCR with a Q25 quality threshold and the strictest error-elimination algorithm. Lower-bound total TCR beta diversity was estimated with a nonparametric unseen species model using Euler transformation. The raw public reads went through TCRdb reprocessing: fastp at Q25, MiXCR clone calling, in-frame beta chains kept. Here each entry gathers all rows of one CDR3 protein and keeps the most common genes and DNA. TCRdb assigned the V and J calls; the authors' analysis was not used. The sample table contains 650,000 to 700,000 distinct CDR3 sequences; only one count was recorded for roughly 32% of them. 15% of the sample goes to the ten largest clones.

With regard to this clonotype: Which antigen it targets is not known. No qualities accompany the bases; no much larger clone lies one base away.

The approximately 40 donors, aged about 6 to 90 years, were systemically healthy Caucasian individuals from Russia. Each donor gave approximately 9.4 milliliters of peripheral blood, drawn into EDTA-treated Vacutainer tubes. PBMCs were isolated by Ficoll-Paque density-gradient centrifugation, with at least 6 million obtained per sample. Trizol reagent was used to extract total RNA from PBMCs, with at least 5.5 micrograms per sample. For every donor, an aliquot of PBMCs went through flow cytometry to measure the percentages of naive CD45RAhigh/CD27high T cells. V is cut back by 5 bases and J by 2 bases, with 9 bases in the junction unmatched. The CDR3 holds 14 amino acids from the cysteine to the phenylalanine. The sequence is cut down to CDR3 DNA, 42 bases in frame from base 1. CDR1 and CDR2, looked up from the germline V gene (reference sequence), are DFQATT and SNEGSKA.

This TCR came from a woman of 80 years or more in good health. Donor details come from another sample of the same person, matched by shared clones. The V and J segments used are TRBV20-1 and TRBJ2-7; 7 nucleotides in the junction match TRBD2. Sequencing input: blood. The base sequence is TGCAGTGCTGGAATGCGGGGGTACACCTACGAGCAGTACTTC. The translation is CSAGMRGYTYEQYF.